The clone carrying this T cell receptor (beta chain) has a count of ten or more. These data belong to a study of human T cells and chemical hapten exposure. Time point denoted: pre-sensitization, week 0. The sample's treatment: therapeutic diphenylcyclopropenone sensitization with weekly scalp DPC. Each CDR3 protein is one row after TCRdb ran MiXCR on the RACE reads. Seen here are fewer than 70,000 distinct CDR3 sequences, around 6.6% observed once, and the top ten hold about 1.5%. This CDR3 comprises 16 residues. Germline V gene sequence: CDR1 SGHRS, CDR2 YFSETQ. V shed 2 bases and J shed 4 bases, with 18 bases lying between them.

The material sequenced was whole blood, taken in connection with sensitization to the hapten diphenylcyclopropenone (DPC). This sequence joins TRBV5-1 and TRBJ1-1; D ambiguous. This TCR derives from a woman younger than 45 with alopecia areata. Some clones in this sample may be carry-over from other donors' samples. The CDR3 protein is CASSLTGRGGSTEAFF. CDR3 nucleotide sequence: TGCGCCAGCAGCTTAACTGGACGGGGTGGTAGCACTGAAGCTTTCTTT.